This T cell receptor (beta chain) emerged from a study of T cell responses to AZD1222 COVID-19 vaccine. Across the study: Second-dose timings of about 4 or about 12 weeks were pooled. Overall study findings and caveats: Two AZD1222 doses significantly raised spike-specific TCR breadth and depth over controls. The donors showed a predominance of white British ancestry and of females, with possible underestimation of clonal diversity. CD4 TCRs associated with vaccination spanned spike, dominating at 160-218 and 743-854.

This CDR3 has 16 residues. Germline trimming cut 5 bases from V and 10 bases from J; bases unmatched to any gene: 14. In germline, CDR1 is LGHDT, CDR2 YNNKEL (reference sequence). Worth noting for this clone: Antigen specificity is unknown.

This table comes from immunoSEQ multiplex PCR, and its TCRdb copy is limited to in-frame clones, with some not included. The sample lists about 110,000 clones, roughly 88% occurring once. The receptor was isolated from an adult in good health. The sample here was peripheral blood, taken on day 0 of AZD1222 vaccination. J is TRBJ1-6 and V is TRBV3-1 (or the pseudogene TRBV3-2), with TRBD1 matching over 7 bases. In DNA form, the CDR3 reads TGTGCCAGCAGCTGGGGACAGAAGGTTCGCGGATCACCCCTCCACTTT. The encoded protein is CASSWGQKVRGSPLHF.